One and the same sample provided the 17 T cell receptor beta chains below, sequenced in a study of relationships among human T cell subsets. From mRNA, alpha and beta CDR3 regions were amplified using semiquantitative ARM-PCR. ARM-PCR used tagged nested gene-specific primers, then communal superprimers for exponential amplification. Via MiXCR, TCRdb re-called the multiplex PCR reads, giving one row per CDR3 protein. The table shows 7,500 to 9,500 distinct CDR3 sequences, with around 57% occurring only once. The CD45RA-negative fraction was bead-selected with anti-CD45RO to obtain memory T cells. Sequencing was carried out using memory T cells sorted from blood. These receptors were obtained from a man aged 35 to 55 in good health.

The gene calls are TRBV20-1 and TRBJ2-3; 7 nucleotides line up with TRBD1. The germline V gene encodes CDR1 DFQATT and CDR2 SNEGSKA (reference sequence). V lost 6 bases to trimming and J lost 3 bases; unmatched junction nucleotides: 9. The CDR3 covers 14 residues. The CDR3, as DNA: TGCAGTGCGAGGGACAGTGGCTGGACAGATACGCAGTATTTT. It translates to CSARDSGWTDTQYF.

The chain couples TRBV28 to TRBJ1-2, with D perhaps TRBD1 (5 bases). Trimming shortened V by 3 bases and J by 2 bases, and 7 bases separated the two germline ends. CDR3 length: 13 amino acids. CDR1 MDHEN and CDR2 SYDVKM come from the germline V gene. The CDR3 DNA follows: TGTGCCAGCAGTTTGGGGACGAACTATGGCTACACCTTC. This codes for CASSLGTNYGYTF.

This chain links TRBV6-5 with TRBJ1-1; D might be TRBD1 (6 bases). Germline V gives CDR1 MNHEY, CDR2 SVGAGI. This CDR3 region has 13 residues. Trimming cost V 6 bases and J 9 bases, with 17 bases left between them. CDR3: CASRSTGRGQAFF. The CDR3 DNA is TGTGCCAGCAGGTCGACAGGCCGCGGACAAGCTTTCTTT.

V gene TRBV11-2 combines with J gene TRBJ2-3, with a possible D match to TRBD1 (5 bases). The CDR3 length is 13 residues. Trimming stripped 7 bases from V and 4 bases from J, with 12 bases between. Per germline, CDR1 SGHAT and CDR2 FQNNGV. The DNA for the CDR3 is TGTGCCAGCACCCCTGGGGCCGCAGATACGCAGTATTTT. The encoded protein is CASTPGAADTQYF.

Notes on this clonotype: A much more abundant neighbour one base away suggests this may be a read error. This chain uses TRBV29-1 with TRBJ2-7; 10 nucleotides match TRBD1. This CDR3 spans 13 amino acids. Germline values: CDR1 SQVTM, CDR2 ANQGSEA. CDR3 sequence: CGVRTGGSYEQYF. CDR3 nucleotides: TGCGGCGTCAGGACAGGGGGCTCCTACGAGCAGTACTTC.

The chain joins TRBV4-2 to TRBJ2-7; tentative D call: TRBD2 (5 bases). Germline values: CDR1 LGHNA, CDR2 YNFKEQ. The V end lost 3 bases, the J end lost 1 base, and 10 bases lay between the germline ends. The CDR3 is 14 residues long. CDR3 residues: CASSQDFLSYEQYF. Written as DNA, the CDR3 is TGTGCCAGCAGCCAGGACTTCCTTTCCTACGAGCAGTACTTC.

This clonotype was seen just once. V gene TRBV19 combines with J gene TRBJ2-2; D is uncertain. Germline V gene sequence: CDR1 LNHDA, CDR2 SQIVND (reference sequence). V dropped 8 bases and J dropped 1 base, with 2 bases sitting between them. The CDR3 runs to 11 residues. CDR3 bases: TGTGCCAGTTGGAACACCGGGGAGCTGTTTTTT. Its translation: CASWNTGELFF.

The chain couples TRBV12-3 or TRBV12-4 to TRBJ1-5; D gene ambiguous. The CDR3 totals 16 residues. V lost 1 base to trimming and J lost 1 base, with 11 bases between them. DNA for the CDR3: TGTGCCAGCAGTTTAGTTGCGGGCGGGAGCAATCAGCCCCAGCATTTT. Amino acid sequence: CASSLVAGGSNQPQHF.

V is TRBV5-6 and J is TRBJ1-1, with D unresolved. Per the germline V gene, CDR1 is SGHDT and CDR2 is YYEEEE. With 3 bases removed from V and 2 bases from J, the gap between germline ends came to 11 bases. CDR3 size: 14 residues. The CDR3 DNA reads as TGTGCCAGCAGCTACCGGGCCTCTAACACTGAAGCTTTCTTT. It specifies CASSYRASNTEAFF.

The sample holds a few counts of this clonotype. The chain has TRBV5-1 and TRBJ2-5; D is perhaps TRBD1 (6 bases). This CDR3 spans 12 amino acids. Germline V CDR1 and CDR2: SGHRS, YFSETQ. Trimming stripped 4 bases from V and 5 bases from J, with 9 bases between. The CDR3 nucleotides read TGCGCCAGCAGCGCTACAGGGGAGACCCAGTACTTC. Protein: CASSATGETQYF.

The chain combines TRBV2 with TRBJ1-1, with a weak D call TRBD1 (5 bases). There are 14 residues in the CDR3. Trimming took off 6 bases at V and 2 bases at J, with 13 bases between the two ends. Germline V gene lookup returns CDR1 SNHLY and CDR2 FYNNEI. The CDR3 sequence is CASSVDSVNTEAFF. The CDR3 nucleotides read TGTGCCAGCAGCGTCGACAGCGTCAACACTGAAGCTTTCTTT.

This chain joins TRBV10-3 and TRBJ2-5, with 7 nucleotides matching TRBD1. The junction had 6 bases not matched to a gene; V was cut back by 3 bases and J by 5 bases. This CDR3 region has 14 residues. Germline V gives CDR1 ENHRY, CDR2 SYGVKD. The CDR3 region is CAISDRRQGETQYF. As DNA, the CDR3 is TGTGCCATCAGTGATAGAAGACAGGGTGAGACCCAGTACTTC.

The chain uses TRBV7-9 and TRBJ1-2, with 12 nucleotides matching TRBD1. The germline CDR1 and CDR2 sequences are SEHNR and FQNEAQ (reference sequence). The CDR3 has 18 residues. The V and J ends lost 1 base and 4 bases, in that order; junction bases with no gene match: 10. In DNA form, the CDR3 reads TGTGCCAGCAGCTTAGGTGCGGGACAGGGGGCTGGCAGCTATGGCTACACCTTC. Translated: CASSLGAGQGAGSYGYTF. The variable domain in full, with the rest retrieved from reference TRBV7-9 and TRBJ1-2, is DTGVSQNPRHKITKRGQNVTFRCDPISEHNRLYWYRQTLGQGPEFLTYFQNEAQLEKSRLLSDRFSAERPKGSFSTLEIQRTEQGDSAMYLCASSLGAGQGAGSYGYTFGSGTRLTVV.

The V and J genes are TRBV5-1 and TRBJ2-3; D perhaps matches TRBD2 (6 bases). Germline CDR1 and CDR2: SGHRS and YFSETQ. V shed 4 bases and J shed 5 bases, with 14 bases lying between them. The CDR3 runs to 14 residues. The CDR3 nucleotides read TGCGCCAGCAGCCGCGGGACTGTTGGAGATACGCAGTATTTT. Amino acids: CASSRGTVGDTQYF.

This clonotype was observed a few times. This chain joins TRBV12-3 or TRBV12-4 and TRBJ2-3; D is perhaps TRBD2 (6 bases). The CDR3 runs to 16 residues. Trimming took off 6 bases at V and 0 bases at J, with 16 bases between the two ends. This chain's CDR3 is CASSPNLGGSTDTQYF. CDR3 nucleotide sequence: TGTGCCAGCAGCCCGAACCTAGGAGGGAGCACAGATACGCAGTATTTT.

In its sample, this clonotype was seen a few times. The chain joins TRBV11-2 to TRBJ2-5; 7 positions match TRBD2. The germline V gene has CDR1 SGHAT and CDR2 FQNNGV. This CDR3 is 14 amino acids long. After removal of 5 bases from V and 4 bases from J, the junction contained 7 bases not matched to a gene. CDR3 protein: CASSIRGGRETQYF. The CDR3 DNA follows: TGTGCCAGCAGCATCCGCGGGGGACGAGAGACCCAGTACTTC. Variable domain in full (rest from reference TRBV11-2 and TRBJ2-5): EAGVAQSPRYKIIEKRQSVAFWCNPISGHATLYWYQQILGQGPKLLIQFQNNGVVDDSQLPKDRFSAERLKGVDSTLKIQPAKLEDSAVYLCASSIRGGRETQYFGPGTRLLVL.

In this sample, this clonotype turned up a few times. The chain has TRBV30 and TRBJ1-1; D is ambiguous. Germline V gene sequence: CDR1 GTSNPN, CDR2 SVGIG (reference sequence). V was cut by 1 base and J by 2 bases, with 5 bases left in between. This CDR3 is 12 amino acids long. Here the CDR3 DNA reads TGTGCCTGGAGTGACGGCAACACTGAAGCTTTCTTT. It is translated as CAWSDGNTEAFF.